One and the same sample provided the 10 T cell receptor beta chains below, sequenced in a study of shared clonotypes between healthy human individuals. Some clones are missing from TCRdb's copy, which holds only in-frame ones; the method was immunoSEQ multiplex PCR. This sample carries under 300,000 clones, 65% of them seen once, and the ten largest clones take roughly 10%. The sequencing sample was made of memory CD4+ T cells sorted from blood. Subset of the sample: CD45RA-negative fraction. These receptors all come from a man aged 25 to 40 in good health.

This clone was detected only a few times. The gene calls are TRBV2 and TRBJ2-2, with D possibly matching TRBD2 (6 bases). Between the trimmed V and J ends, which lost 5 bases and 4 bases, there was a span of 8 bases. CDR1 and CDR2 (germline): SNHLY, FYNNEI. The CDR3 covers 13 residues. The CDR3 bases are TGTGCCAGCAGTCCCGGGGGCACCGGGGAGCTGTTTTTT. It encodes CASSPGGTGELFF.

At least ten counts were recorded for this clone. The chain couples TRBV6-4 to TRBJ2-1; a weak D match, TRBD2 (6 bases). Germline CDR1 MRHNA, CDR2 SNTAGT. V shed 6 bases and J shed 7 bases, with 16 bases lying between them. The CDR3 covers 14 residues. The CDR3 nucleotides are TGTGCCAGCAGCCCACAGCCAAGCGGGAATGAGCAGTTCTTC. Protein product: CASSPQPSGNEQFF.

The rearrangement joins TRBV25-1 to TRBJ2-5; maybe TRBD2 (7 bases). Trimming stripped 3 bases from V and 5 bases from J, with 16 bases between. The germline V gene has CDR1 MGHDK and CDR2 SYGVNS. The length of the CDR3 is 15 residues. CDR3 sequence (DNA): TGTGCCAGCAGTGATTTGGAGGAGGGGGGGGAGACCCAGTACTTC. This translates into CASSDLEEGGETQYF. Full variable domain (missing parts from reference TRBV25-1 and TRBJ2-5): EADIYQTPRYLVIGTGKKITLECSQTMGHDKMYWYQQDPGMELHLIHYSYGVNSTEKGDLSSESTVSRIRTEHFPLTLESARPSHTSQYLCASSDLEEGGETQYFGPGTRLLVL.

V usage is TRBV11-3 and J usage is TRBJ2-3, with D unclear. The CDR3 is 15 residues long. V shed 5 bases and J shed 4 bases, with 16 bases lying between them. Germline V CDR1 and CDR2: SGHNT, YENEEA. The CDR3 DNA reads as TGTGCCAGCAGCAAGACTGGAACCGCCTCAGATACGCAGTATTTT. This sequence encodes CASSKTGTASDTQYF. The variable domain in full, with the rest retrieved from reference TRBV11-3 and TRBJ2-3, is EAGVVQSPRYKIIEKKQPVAFWCNPISGHNTLYWYLQNLGQGPELLIRYENEEAVDDSQLPKDRFSAERLKGVDSTLKIQPAELGDSAVYLCASSKTGTASDTQYFGPGTRLTVL.

In this sample, this clone turned up a few times. DNA of the CDR3: TGCGCCAGCAGCCGAGGGAGGGTTGCCGGGGAGCTGTTTTTT. Translated: CASSRGRVAGELFF. The gene calls are TRBV4-1 and TRBJ2-2; 7 nucleotides line up with TRBD2. The CDR3 spans 14 residues. Trimming removed 4 bases from V and 6 bases from J; junction bases left unmatched: 5. Germline-derived CDR1 and CDR2 are MGHRA and YSYEKL.

The chain has TRBV29-1 and TRBJ2-1, with D tentatively TRBD2 (5 bases). Per the germline V gene, CDR1 is SQVTM and CDR2 is ANQGSEA. The CDR3 has 12 amino acids. V lost 1 base and J 8 bases, leaving 9 bases between the germline ends. The CDR3 region is CSVEVRGYEQFF. Written as DNA, the CDR3 is TGCAGCGTTGAAGTCCGGGGATATGAGCAGTTCTTC.

V gene TRBV6-5 combines with J gene TRBJ2-1; D tentatively fits TRBD1 or TRBD2 (5 bases each). V lost 8 bases, J lost 6 bases, and 14 bases lay in between. The germline gives CDR1 MNHEY, CDR2 SVGAGI. The CDR3 extends over 13 amino acids. CDR3 sequence (DNA): TGTGCCAGCTGGACCGGGACCACCAATGAGCAGTTCTTC. Translating gives CASWTGTTNEQFF.

The table lists this clone with many counts. This sequence joins TRBV28 and TRBJ2-1; perhaps TRBD1 as D (5 bases). There are 14 residues in the CDR3. Germline V gene sequence: CDR1 MDHEN, CDR2 SYDVKM. V was cut by 5 bases and J by 7 bases, with 15 bases left in between. The CDR3 region is CASSVVGLGNEQFF. The CDR3 DNA sequence: TGTGCCAGCAGTGTTGTGGGGCTGGGGAATGAGCAGTTCTTC.

The rearrangement uses TRBV2 and TRBJ2-7; TRBD2 aligns across 13 bases. The CDR3 spans 21 residues. V shed 6 bases and J 2 bases; nucleotides not matched to a gene: 22. Germline assignment: CDR1 SNHLY and CDR2 FYNNEI. CDR3 DNA: TGTGCCAGCAGCGTCCCGGGACAGGGGAGAAGGACTAGCGGGAGCCCCTACGAGCAGTACTTC. This codes for CASSVPGQGRRTSGSPYEQYF.

The rearrangement joins TRBV11-2 to TRBJ1-2, with a possible D match to TRBD1 (5 bases). CDR1 is SGHAT, CDR2 FQNNGV, per germline. V lost 5 bases, J lost 4 bases, and 14 bases lay in between. The CDR3 consists of 14 residues. This CDR3 is CASSPGSTAYGYTF. In DNA, the CDR3 is TGTGCCAGCAGCCCAGGATCGACAGCCTATGGCTACACCTTC.